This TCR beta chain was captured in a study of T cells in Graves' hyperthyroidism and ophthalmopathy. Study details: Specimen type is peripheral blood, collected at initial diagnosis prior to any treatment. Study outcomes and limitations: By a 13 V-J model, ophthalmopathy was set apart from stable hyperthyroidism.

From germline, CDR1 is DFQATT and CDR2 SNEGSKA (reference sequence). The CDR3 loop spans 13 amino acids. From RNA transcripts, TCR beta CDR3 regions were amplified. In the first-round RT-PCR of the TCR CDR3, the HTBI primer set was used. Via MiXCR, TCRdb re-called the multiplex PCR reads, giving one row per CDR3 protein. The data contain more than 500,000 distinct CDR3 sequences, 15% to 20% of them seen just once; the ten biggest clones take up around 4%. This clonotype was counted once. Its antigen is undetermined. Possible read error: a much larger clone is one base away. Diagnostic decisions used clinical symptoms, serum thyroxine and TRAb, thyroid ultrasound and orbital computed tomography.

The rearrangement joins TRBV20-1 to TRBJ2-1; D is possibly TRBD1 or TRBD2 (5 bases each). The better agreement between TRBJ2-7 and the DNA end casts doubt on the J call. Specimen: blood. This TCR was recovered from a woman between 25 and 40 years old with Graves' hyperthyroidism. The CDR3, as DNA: TGCAGTGCTTCCGGGACGCCGTACAATGAGCAGTACTTC. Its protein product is CSASGTPYNEQYF.